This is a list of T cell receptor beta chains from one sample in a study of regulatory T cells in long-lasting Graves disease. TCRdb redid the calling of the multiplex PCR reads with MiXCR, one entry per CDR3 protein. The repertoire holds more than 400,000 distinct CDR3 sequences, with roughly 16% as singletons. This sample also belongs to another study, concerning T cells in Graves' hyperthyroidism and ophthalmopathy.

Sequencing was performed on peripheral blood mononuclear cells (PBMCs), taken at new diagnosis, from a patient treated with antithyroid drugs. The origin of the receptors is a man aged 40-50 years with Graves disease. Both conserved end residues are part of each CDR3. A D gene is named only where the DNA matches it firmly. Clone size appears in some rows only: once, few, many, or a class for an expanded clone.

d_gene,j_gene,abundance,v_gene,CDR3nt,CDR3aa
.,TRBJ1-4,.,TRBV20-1,TGCAGTGCTAGAGAAAGGGTTACTAATGAAAAACTGTTTTTT,CSARERVTNEKLFF
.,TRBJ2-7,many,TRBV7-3,TGTGCCAGCAGCTTATTCCGCAGGTTGCAGAGCTCCTACGAGCAGTACTTC,CASSLFRRLQSSYEQYF
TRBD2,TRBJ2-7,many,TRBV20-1,TGCAGTGCTAGAGATCCTAGCGGGAGGGCCAATCAGTACTTC,CSARDPSGRANQYF
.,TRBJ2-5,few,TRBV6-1,TGTGCCAGCAGTACCTGGACTTCTTCCTGGACCCAGTACTTC,CASSTWTSSWTQYF
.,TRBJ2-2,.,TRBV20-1,TGCAGTGCTGCCCGCGAGGGGAACACCGGGGAGCTGTTTTTT,CSAAREGNTGELFF
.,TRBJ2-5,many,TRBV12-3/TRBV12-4,TGTGCCAGCAGCTTGACGACGGGCGCGGGAGAGACCCAGTACTTC,CASSLTTGAGETQYF
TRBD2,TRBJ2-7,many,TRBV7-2,TGTGCCAGCCGTCCAGCGGGAGGGCCGGGAGAGCAGTACTTC,CASRPAGGPGEQYF
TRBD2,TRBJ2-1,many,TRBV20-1,TGCAGTGCTAGCCCCCCCGGACTAGCGGGAGTCGGGGAGCAGTTCTTC,CSASPPGLAGVGEQFF
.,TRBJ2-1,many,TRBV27,TGTGCCAGCAGTTTATCCAGGGGCCCACTAGTCCCGTTCTTC,CASSLSRGPLVPFF
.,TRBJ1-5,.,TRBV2,TGTGCCAGCAATGAATATGGTCTCGGTCAGCCCCAGCATTTT,CASNEYGLGQPQHF
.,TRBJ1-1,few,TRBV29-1,TGCAGCGGGGAAGGGGGGCGTACTGAAGCTTTCTTT,CSGEGGRTEAFF
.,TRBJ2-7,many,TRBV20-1,TGCAGTGCTAGAAGACTATCCTCCTACGAGCAGTACTTC,CSARRLSSYEQYF
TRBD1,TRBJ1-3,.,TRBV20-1,TGCAGTGCTAGACAGGGGGCCAACACCATATATTTT,CSARQGANTIYF
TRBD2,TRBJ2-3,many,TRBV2,TGTGCCAGCAGTGGAGGGGGGACTAGCGGGCACCCGAGGAGGACAGATACGCAGTATTTT,CASSGGGTSGHPRRTDTQYF
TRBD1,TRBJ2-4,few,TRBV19,TGTGCCAGTAGTCCCGGGGATATGACAGGGATAAGGGTTCGGTACTTC,CASSPGDMTGIRVRYF
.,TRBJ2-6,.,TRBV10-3,TGTGCCATCAGAGACAGTGCTGGGGCCAACGTCCTGACTTTC,CAIRDSAGANVLTF
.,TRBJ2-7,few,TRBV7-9,TGTGCCAGCAGCTTAGTTGTCCACGAGCAGTACTTC,CASSLVVHEQYF
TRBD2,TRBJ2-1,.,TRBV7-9,TGTGCCAGCAGCGGACGACTAGCGGGATTTTATGAGCAGTTCTTC,CASSGRLAGFYEQFF
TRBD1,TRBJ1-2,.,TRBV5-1,TGCGCCAGCAGCCCGGGACAGGGGCCTACTGGCTACACCTTC,CASSPGQGPTGYTF
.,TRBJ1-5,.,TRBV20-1,TGCAGTGCTAAAAGGGGGGGATTTCAGCCCCAGCATTTT,CSAKRGGFQPQHF
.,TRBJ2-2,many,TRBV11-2,TGTGCCAGCAGCCTGAGGGGACGATTGAACACCGGGGAGCTGTTTTTT,CASSLRGRLNTGELFF
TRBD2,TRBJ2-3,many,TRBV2,TGTGCCAGCAGTCCACTAGCGGGAGCAGATACGCAGTATTTT,CASSPLAGADTQYF
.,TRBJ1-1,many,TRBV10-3,TGTGCCATCAGGTCCGGTGGGATGGAACCTGAAGCTTTCTTT,CAIRSGGMEPEAFF
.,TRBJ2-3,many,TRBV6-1,TGTGCCAGCAGCAACTATAGGGGTGGGGTAACAGATACGCAGTATTTT,CASSNYRGGVTDTQYF
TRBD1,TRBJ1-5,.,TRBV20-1,TGCAGTGCTAGACAAACAGGGGCTCTCAGCAATCAGCCCCAGCATTTT,CSARQTGALSNQPQHF
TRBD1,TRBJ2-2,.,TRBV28,TGTGCCAGCACTATTTTGATGGACAGGTCCGGGGAGCTGTTTTTT,CASTILMDRSGELFF
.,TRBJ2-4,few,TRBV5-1,TGCGCCAGCAGCTTGGCCCAACAGGGGGGGGTTCAGTACTTC,CASSLAQQGGVQYF
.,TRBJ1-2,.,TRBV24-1,TGTGCCACCAGTGAGAGGACCGGCTATGGCTACACCTTC,CATSERTGYGYTF
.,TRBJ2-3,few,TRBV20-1,TGCAGTGCTGACGACAGGAATATGGCCACAGATACGCAGTATTTT,CSADDRNMATDTQYF
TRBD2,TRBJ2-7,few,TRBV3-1,TGTGCCAGCAGCCGGACGGGACTAGCGACTGTCGAGCAGTACTTC,CASSRTGLATVEQYF
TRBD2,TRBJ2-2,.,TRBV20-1,TGCAGTGCTCCGGGACTAGCGGGAGTTGCGGGCACCGGGGAGCTGTTTTTT,CSAPGLAGVAGTGELFF
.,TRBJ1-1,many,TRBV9,TGTGCCAGCAGCGCCTATACACAACTGAACACTGAAGCTTTCTTT,CASSAYTQLNTEAFF
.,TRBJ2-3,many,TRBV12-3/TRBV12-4,TGTGCCAGCAGTTGGGGCGGTACTAGCACAGATACGCAGTATTTT,CASSWGGTSTDTQYF
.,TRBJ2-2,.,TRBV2,TGTGCCAGCAACCCCCCAGGGGAATGGGCCGGGGAGCTGTTTTTT,CASNPPGEWAGELFF
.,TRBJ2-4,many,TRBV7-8,TGTGCCAGCAGCTTAGCTTTCAGGGGCTTAGCCAAAAACATTCAGTACTTC,CASSLAFRGLAKNIQYF
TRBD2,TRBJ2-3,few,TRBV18,TGTGCCAGCTCACCAAACATAGCGGGAGCTGATACGCAGTATTTT,CASSPNIAGADTQYF
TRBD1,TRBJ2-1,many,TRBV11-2,TGTGCCAGCAGCTTAGCCTTACAGGGGACGTACAATGAGCAGTTCTTC,CASSLALQGTYNEQFF
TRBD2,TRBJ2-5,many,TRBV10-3,TGTGCCATCAGTAAAGCGGGAGAGGGGGAGACCCAGTACTTC,CAISKAGEGETQYF
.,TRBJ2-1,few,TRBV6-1,TGTGCCAGCAGTCGGGTTAGCGCTCTTGTTGATGAGCAGTTCTTC,CASSRVSALVDEQFF
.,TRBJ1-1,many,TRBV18,TGTGCCAGCTCACTGGAAGAAATGAACACTGAAGCTTTCTTT,CASSLEEMNTEAFF
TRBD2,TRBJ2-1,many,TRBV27,TGTGCCAGCAGTTTGACTAGCGGGGGGGCCTACAATGAGCAGTTCTTC,CASSLTSGGAYNEQFF
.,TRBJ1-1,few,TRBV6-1,TGTGCCAGCGTGCGGGCCGACACTGAAGCTTTCTTT,CASVRADTEAFF
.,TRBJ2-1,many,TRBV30,TGTGCCTGGAGTGGGAGGGGCGGCAGGAGGGTGGATGAGCAGTTCTTC,CAWSGRGGRRVDEQFF
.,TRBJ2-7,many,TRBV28,TGTGCCAGCAGCCTGGGACACCTCTACGAGCAGTACTTC,CASSLGHLYEQYF
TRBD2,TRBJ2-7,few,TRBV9,TGTGCCATAAACCCTAGCGGGAGCTCCTACGAGCAGTACTTC,CAINPSGSSYEQYF